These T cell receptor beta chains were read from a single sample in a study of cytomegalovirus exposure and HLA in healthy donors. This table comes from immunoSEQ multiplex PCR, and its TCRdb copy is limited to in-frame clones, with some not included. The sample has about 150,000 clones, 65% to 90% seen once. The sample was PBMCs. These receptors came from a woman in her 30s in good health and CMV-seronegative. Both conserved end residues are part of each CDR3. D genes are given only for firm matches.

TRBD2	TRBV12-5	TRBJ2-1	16	CASGLGAGGRVSEQFF
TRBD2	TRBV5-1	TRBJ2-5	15	CASSSTSGGMETQYF
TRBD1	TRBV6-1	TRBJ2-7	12	CAIRDRGLEQYF
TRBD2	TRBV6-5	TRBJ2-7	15	CASSRLAVSSYEQYF
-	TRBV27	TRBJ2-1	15	CASSLSNGAYNEQFF
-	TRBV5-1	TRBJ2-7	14	CASSQGGASYEQYF
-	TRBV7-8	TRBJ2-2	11	CASSRTGELFF
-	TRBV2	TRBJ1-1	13	CASKDFKATEAFF
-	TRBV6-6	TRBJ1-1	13	CASSYYRDTEAFF
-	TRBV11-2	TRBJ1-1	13	CASSGETGTEAFF
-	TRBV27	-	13	CASSEGGPYEQYF
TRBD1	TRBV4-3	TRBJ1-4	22	CASSPRNIVRDRGAATNEKLFF
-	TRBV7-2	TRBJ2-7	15	CASSLAGLRGHEQYF
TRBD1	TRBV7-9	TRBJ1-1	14	CASSGQGMNTEAFF
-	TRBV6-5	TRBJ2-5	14	CASSRWEKRETQYF
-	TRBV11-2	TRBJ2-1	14	CASSFSRGAYEQFF
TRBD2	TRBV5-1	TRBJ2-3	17	CASSSSGGLAGGDTQYF
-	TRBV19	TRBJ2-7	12	CASTDTIYEQYF
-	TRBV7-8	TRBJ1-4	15	CASSLAGSFNEKLFF
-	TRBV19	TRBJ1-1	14	CASSMRQSNTEAFF
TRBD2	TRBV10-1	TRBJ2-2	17	CASSLTGGTANTGELFF
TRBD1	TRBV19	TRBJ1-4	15	CASTGTGATNEKLFF
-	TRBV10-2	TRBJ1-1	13	CASTGLALERAFF
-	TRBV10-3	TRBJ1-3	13	CAISESAGNTIYF
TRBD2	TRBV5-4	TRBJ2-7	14	CASSHRGGAYEQYF
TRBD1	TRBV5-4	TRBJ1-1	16	CASSKGTGGMNTEAFF
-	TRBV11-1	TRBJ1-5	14	CASSLGGSLGPQHF
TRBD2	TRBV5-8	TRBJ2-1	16	CASSLVGGSSYNEQFF
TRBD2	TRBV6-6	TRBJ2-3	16	CASRGLAGGLEDTQYF
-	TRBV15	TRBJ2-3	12	CATSRGATPQYF
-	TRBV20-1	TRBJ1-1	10	CSVWEAEAFF
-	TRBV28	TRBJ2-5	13	CASSPRGWETQYF
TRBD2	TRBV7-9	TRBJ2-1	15	CAGDLAGGPYNEQFF
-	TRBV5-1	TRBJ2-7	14	CASSPITGPYEQYF
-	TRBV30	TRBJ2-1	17	CAWRSTKGLLSYNEQFF
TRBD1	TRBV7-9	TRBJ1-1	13	CASSLDREVEAFF
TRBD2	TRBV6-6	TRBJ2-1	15	CASRGAGDFDNEQFF
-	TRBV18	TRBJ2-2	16	CASSPREGGYTGELFF
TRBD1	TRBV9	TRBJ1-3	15	CASSVGQGTGNTIYF
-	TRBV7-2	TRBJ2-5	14	CASSLARQGKTQYF
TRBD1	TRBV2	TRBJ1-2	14	CASSDDSRTGSGTF